The next 24 T cell receptor beta chains were all read from a single sample in a study of glioma-infiltrating T cells. TCR alpha and beta CDR3 regions were amplified from RNA using iRepertoire nested multiplex PCR. Each CDR3 protein is one row after TCRdb ran MiXCR on the multiplex PCR reads. This sample carries some 93,000 distinct CDR3 sequences, approximately 39% of them seen once, and the ten largest clones take under 40%. Sequenced sample: glioma tissue, nonneoplastic brain tissue, or PBMCs (not recorded which). All receptors come from a human donor with low-grade glioma or glioblastoma, undergoing nonglioma brain surgery, or in good health (not recorded which).

This clonotype was seen repeatedly, ten times or more. The CDR3 bases are TGTGCCAGCAGTTTAGGGGACAGGGGTCAAGAGACCCAGTACTTC. Translation: CASSLGDRGQETQYF. The rearrangement joins TRBV27 to TRBJ2-5, with 10 bases matching TRBD1. V shed 2 bases and J 2 bases; nucleotides not matched to a gene: 2. The CDR3 covers 15 residues. CDR1 and CDR2 from the germline V gene are MNHEY and SMNVEV (reference sequence).

Concerning this clonotype itself: A much larger clone differs from this one at a single base, so this may be a read error. The chain joins TRBV19 to TRBJ1-1, with D perhaps matching TRBD1 (5 bases). Deletions cut 7 bases from V and 0 bases from J, with 21 bases between. The CDR3 runs to 17 residues. Per the germline V gene, CDR1 is LNHDA and CDR2 is SQIVND (reference sequence). This chain's CDR3 is CASKRRGGVQMNTEAFF. The CDR3 nucleotides read TGTGCCAGTAAGCGCCGCGGGGGGGTGCAAATGAACACTGAAGCTTTCTTT.

This clonotype has ten or more counts. The CDR3 is CASSQEYGNSPLHF. CDR3 in DNA: TGTGCCAGCAGCCAAGAATATGGGAATTCACCCCTCCACTTT. The J gene is TRBJ1-6, the V gene TRBV3-1; D gene ambiguous. CDR1 and CDR2 from the germline V gene are LGHDT and YNNKEL (reference sequence). V lost 0 bases, J lost 7 bases, and 7 bases lay in between. The CDR3 runs 14 residues.

Many counts were recorded for this clonotype. The genes are TRBV7-9 and TRBJ1-2; no clear D gene. The V end lost 2 bases, the J end lost 5 bases, and 6 bases lay between the germline ends. The CDR3 runs 12 residues. Per the germline V gene, CDR1 is SEHNR and CDR2 is FQNEAQ (reference sequence). DNA for the CDR3: TGTGCCAGCAGCTTACGGTCATATGGCTACACCTTC. Its translation: CASSLRSYGYTF.

This clonotype was picked up many times. The V call is TRBV11-2, the J call TRBJ2-1; 14 bases agree with TRBD2. CDR1 and CDR2 from the germline V gene are SGHAT and FQNNGV. The CDR3 loop spans 16 amino acids. V lost 3 bases, J lost 9 bases, and 7 bases stayed unmatched. The CDR3 sequence is CASSFTGLAGGVEQFF. CDR3 DNA: TGTGCCAGCAGCTTCACCGGACTAGCGGGGGGAGTTGAGCAGTTCTTC.

At least ten counts were recorded for this clonotype. The V and J genes are TRBV4-1 and TRBJ2-3; D might be TRBD2 (6 bases). This CDR3 comprises 14 residues. The germline CDR1 and CDR2 sequences are MGHRA and YSYEKL. Trimming removed 4 bases from V and 2 bases from J, with 10 bases in between. The CDR3 sequence: CASSRGTLTDTQYF. CDR3 nucleotides: TGCGCCAGCAGCCGGGGGACTCTCACAGATACGCAGTATTTT.

There are a few counts of this clonotype. This clone may be a read error of a much larger clone one base away. The V gene is TRBV7-2, the J gene TRBJ2-7; D is perhaps TRBD2 (6 bases). The CDR3 consists of 16 residues. Germline V gene data show CDR1 as SGHTA and CDR2 as FQGNSA. The CDR3 sequence is CASSPTLARSSYGQYF. Written as DNA, the CDR3 is TGTGCCAGCAGTCCAACCCTAGCGAGGAGCTCCTACGGGCAGTACTTC.

This clonotype was seen at least ten times. This chain links TRBV12-5 with TRBJ1-5; D gene unclear. The CDR3 runs 12 residues. Trimming removed 2 bases at V and 3 bases at J, with 2 bases between. Germline lookup yields CDR1 LGHNT and CDR2 FRNRAP. The CDR3, as DNA: TGTGCTAGTGGTTTGAACAATCAGCCCCAGCATTTT. The encoded protein is CASGLNNQPQHF.

The V call is TRBV4-2, the J call TRBJ2-1; 7 bases are shared with TRBD2. V lost 0 bases and J lost 11; bases outside the gene matches: 13. Germline V lookup: CDR1 LGHNA, CDR2 YNFKEQ. The CDR3 consists of 16 residues. The CDR3 nucleotides read TGTGCCAGCAGCCAAGATTTGGCTAGCGGTGGGAATAAGCAGTTCTTC. This sequence encodes CASSQDLASGGNKQFF.

This clonotype has at least ten counts. The V and J genes are TRBV28 and TRBJ1-1; TRBD1 might be the D (6 bases). The CDR3 totals 13 residues. Germline V gives CDR1 MDHEN, CDR2 SYDVKM. The V end was cut by 8 bases, the J end by 4 bases, with 14 bases between. In DNA form, the CDR3 reads TGTGCCAGCCTCCCGGGGGCGAGCACTGAAGCTTTCTTT. Translation gives CASLPGASTEAFF.

In the case of this clonotype: A much bigger clone sits one base away, suggesting this may be a read error. The gene calls are TRBV29-1 and TRBJ2-5; D not resolved. In germline, CDR1 is SQVTM, CDR2 ANQGSEA. CDR3 size: 10 residues. The germline V and J ends were trimmed by 6 bases and 6 bases, with 8 bases remaining between them. The chain's CDR3 is CSVSHQTQYF. In DNA, the CDR3 is TGCAGCGTCTCCCACCAGACCCAGTACTTC.

As concerns this clonotype: At one end, the junction sequence differs from germline, possibly due to a read error. CDR3 region: CASGEGLTYGYTF. In DNA form, the CDR3 reads TGTGCCAGCGGTGAAGGGCTTACCTATGGCTACACCTTC. The V and J genes are TRBV6-1 and TRBJ1-2; D not certain. This CDR3 has 13 amino acids. The V gene's germline CDR1 is MNHNS and CDR2 SASEGT.

At least ten counts were recorded for this clonotype. This rearrangement joins TRBV4-1 to TRBJ2-5, with 8 bases identical to TRBD2. The germline V gene has CDR1 MGHRA and CDR2 YSYEKL. The CDR3 is made up of 18 amino acids. The V segment lost 0 bases and the J segment 0 bases; nucleotides outside the gene matches: 9. CDR3 amino acids: CASSQDVGAGGYQETQYF. CDR3 nucleotide sequence: TGCGCCAGCAGCCAAGATGTTGGGGCGGGGGGATACCAAGAGACCCAGTACTTC.

This clonotype has a count of ten or more. The CDR3 DNA sequence: TGTGCCACCAGTGACCCACAACCGGGGGATCGCGAGACCCAGTACTTC. Its protein product is CATSDPQPGDRETQYF. This chain links TRBV24-1 with TRBJ2-5; D perhaps matches TRBD2 (6 bases). CDR1 is KGHDR and CDR2 is SFDVKD in the germline V gene. The germline V and J ends were trimmed by 4 bases and 5 bases, with 19 bases remaining between them. This CDR3 has 16 residues.

This clonotype was found many times. The chain employs TRBV7-2 and TRBJ2-7; D ambiguous. The germline CDR1 and CDR2 sequences are SGHTA and FQGNSA. The CDR3 contains 14 residues. Trimming removed 1 base at V and 2 bases at J, with 9 bases between. CDR3 DNA: TGTGCCAGCAGCTTAGGGATGAGAACCTACGAGCAGTACTTC. Its protein product is CASSLGMRTYEQYF.

Many counts were recorded for this clonotype. The chain couples TRBV6-1 to TRBJ2-7, with 7 bases lining up with TRBD2. The CDR3 sequence is 16 residues long. The germline V gene has CDR1 MNHNS and CDR2 SASEGT. Losses at the gene ends were 6 bases for V and 4 bases for J; bases not matched to a gene: 15. CDR3 in DNA: TGTGCCAGCAGACAAATTCAGATAGCGGGCGCTTACGAGCAGTACTTC. Residues: CASRQIQIAGAYEQYF.

In this sample, this clonotype turned up many times. This chain joins TRBV7-3 and TRBJ2-3; D is perhaps TRBD2 (5 bases). CDR3 length equals 15 residues. Germline V CDR1 and CDR2: SGHTA, FQGTGA. The ends were cut back, 3 bases at V and 1 base at J, with 11 bases in the middle. The CDR3 spells CASSFGGVGTDTQYF. DNA of the CDR3: TGTGCCAGCAGCTTTGGAGGAGTGGGCACAGATACGCAGTATTTT.

The rearrangement joins TRBV6-1 to TRBJ2-7; TRBD2 matches 8 bases. This CDR3 is 13 amino acids long. V dropped 6 bases and J dropped 3; count of bases not matched to a gene: 4. The germline V gene has CDR1 MNHNS and CDR2 SASEGT. Here the CDR3 reads CASRSGGGYEQYF. Here the CDR3 DNA reads TGTGCCAGCAGGAGCGGGGGCGGCTACGAGCAGTACTTC.

In this sample, this clonotype turned up many times. The chain recombines TRBV7-8 with TRBJ2-1; no definite D call. Germline V CDR1 and CDR2: SGHVS, FQNEAQ. This CDR3 is built from 13 residues. Trimming pared 5 bases from V and 1 base from J, leaving 6 bases between. CDR3 region: CASSPASYNEQFF. The CDR3 nucleotides are TGTGCCAGCAGCCCCGCTTCCTACAATGAGCAGTTCTTC.

This clonotype was counted a single time. A single base separates this from a much larger clone, so it may be a read error. CDR3 in DNA: TGTGCCAGCTCACCGTTTATAGCGAGGAGGGCACCGGACACTGAAGCTTTCTTT. Its translation: CASSPFIARRAPDTEAFF. The chain employs TRBV18 and TRBJ1-1; D not resolved. In germline, CDR1 is KGHSH, CDR2 LQKENI. The germline V and J ends were trimmed by 3 bases and 3 bases, with 23 bases remaining between them. This CDR3 is 18 amino acids long.

Only a few counts were recorded for this clonotype. The J gene is TRBJ2-3, the V gene TRBV29-1; 11 bases match TRBD2. The germline V gene encodes CDR1 SQVTM and CDR2 ANQGSEA. CDR3 length: 16 amino acids. Trimming took 6 bases from V and 1 from J; bases not matched to a gene: 9. For the CDR3, the DNA is TGCAGCGTCCGGGGGGGACTAGCGGTCGGCACAGATACGCAGTATTTT. Its translation: CSVRGGLAVGTDTQYF.

This clonotype was seen repeatedly, ten times or more. The chain has TRBV19 and TRBJ1-1; no clear D gene. This CDR3 contains 11 residues. Germline V lookup: CDR1 LNHDA, CDR2 SQIVND (reference sequence). The V end lost 7 bases, the J end lost 8 bases, and 11 bases lay between the germline ends. The CDR3 DNA reads as TGTGCCAGTACTAATTTTGGAGAAGCTTTCTTT. This sequence encodes CASTNFGEAFF.

This clonotype has at least ten counts. This rearrangement joins TRBV2 to TRBJ2-7; D remains ambiguous. CDR1 is SNHLY and CDR2 is FYNNEI in the germline V gene. V was shortened by 2 bases and J by 1 base, with 9 bases between the two germline ends. CDR3 size: 14 residues. In nucleotides, the CDR3 is TGTGCCAGCAGTGAATCCTGGAAGTCCTACGAGCAGTACTTC. Translation: CASSESWKSYEQYF.

As to this clonotype: Germline and junction disagree at one end, which may indicate a read error. The rearrangement links TRBV6-1 to TRBJ1-6, with TRBD1 as a possible D gene (6 bases). The CDR3 is 15 residues long. CDR1 is MNHNS and CDR2 is SASEGT in the germline V gene. CDR3 region: CASSPRGAGNSPLHF. CDR3 nucleotide sequence: TGTGCCAGCAGTCCAAGGGGGGCAGGGAATTCACCCCTCCATTTT.